This T cell receptor beta chain came from a study of OX40 agonist ivuxolimab in advanced cancers. Using immunoSEQ multiplex PCR, the repertoire was profiled, and TCRdb retains in-frame clones only, with some absent. Of some 77,000 clones in the sample, approximately 83% were seen once. This CDR3 contains 14 residues. V was shortened by 4 bases and J by 3 bases, with 11 bases between the two germline ends. Germline values: CDR1 SGHRS, CDR2 YFSETQ. V is TRBV5-1 and J is TRBJ1-5; possible D gene TRBD1, 6 bases. The clonotype comes from an adult with an advanced solid tumor such as melanoma, head and neck, liver or kidney cancer. This specimen was CD4+ or CD8+ T cells sorted from blood, taken in a trial of the OX40 agonist ivuxolimab. In DNA form, the CDR3 reads TGCGCCAGCAGCCTGGGGGGGGCCAATCAGCCCCAGCATTTT. This gives the protein CASSLGGANQPQHF.